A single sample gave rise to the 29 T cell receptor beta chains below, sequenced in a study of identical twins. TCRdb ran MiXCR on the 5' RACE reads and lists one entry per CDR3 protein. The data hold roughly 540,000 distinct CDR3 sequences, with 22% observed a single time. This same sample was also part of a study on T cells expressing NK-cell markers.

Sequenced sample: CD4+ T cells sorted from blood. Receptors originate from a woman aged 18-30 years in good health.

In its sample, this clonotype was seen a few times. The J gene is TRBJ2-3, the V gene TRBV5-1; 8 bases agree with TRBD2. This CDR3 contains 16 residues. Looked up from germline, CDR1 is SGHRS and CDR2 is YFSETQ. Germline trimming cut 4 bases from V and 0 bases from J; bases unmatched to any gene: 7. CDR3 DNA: TGCGCCAGCAGCACCTTAGCGGGAATCAGCACAGATACGCAGTATTTT. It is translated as CASSTLAGISTDTQYF.

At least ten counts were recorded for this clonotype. CDR3 in amino acids: CASSLGGSYSNQPQHF. The CDR3 region has the DNA TGTGCCAGCAGCTTAGGAGGCTCGTATAGCAATCAGCCCCAGCATTTT. The rearrangement joins TRBV7-2 to TRBJ1-5; D is uncertain. The CDR3 is 16 residues long. The V end lost 1 base, the J end lost 0 bases, and 10 bases lay between the germline ends. The germline V gene has CDR1 SGHTA and CDR2 FQGNSA.

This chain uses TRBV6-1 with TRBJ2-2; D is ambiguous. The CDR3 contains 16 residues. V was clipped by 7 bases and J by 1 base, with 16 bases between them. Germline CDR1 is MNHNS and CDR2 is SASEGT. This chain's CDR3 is CASTLTPRRNTGELFF. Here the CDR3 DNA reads TGTGCCAGCACTCTTACCCCGCGGAGGAACACCGGGGAGCTGTTTTTT.

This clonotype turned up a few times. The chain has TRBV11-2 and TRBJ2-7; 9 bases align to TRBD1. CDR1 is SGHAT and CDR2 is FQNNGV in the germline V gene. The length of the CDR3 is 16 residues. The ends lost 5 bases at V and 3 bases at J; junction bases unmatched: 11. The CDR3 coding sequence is TGTGCCAGCAGCCCCAGAATTCCGGGACAGGGCTACGAGCAGTACTTC. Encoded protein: CASSPRIPGQGYEQYF. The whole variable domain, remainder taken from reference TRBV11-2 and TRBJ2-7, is EAGVAQSPRYKIIEKRQSVAFWCNPISGHATLYWYQQILGQGPKLLIQFQNNGVVDDSQLPKDRFSAERLKGVDSTLKIQPAKLEDSAVYLCASSPRIPGQGYEQYFGPGTRLTVT.

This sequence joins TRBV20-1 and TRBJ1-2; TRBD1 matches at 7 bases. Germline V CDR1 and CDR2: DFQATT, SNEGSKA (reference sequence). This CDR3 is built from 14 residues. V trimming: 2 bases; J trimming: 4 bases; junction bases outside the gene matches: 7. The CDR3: CSARRQGEAYGYTF. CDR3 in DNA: TGCAGTGCTAGACGACAGGGTGAAGCCTATGGCTACACCTTC.

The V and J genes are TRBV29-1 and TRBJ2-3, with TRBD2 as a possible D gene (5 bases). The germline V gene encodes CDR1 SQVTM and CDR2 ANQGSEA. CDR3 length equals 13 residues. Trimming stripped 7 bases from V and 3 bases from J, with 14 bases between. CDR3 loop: CSGIKRKTDTQYF. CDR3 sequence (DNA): TGCAGCGGGATTAAGCGGAAGACAGATACGCAGTATTTT.

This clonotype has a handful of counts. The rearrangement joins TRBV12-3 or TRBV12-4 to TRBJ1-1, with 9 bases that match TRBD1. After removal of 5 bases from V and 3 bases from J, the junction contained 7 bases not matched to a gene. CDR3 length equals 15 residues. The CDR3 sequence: CASSPRTGEDTEAFF. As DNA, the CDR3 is TGTGCCAGCAGTCCCCGGACAGGGGAGGACACTGAAGCTTTCTTT.

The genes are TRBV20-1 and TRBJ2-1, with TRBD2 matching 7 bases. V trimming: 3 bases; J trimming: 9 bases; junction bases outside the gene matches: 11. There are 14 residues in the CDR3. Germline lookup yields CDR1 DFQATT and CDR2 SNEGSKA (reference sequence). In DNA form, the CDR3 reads TGCAGTGCTAGGATGGTGACTAGCAGAGGTGAGCAGTTCTTC. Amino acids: CSARMVTSRGEQFF.

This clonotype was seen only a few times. CDR3 bases: TGCAGTGCGTCCAGGGCCGGGACCCAGTACTTC. Amino acid sequence: CSASRAGTQYF. The J gene is TRBJ2-5, the V gene TRBV20-1; a weak D match, TRBD1 (5 bases). Trimming cost V 6 bases and J 7 bases, with 12 bases left between them. Per the germline V gene, CDR1 is DFQATT and CDR2 is SNEGSKA (reference sequence). The CDR3 loop spans 11 amino acids.

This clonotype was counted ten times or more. CDR3 loop: CSELTRGNEQFF. As DNA, the CDR3 is TGCAGCGAACTCACCAGGGGTAATGAGCAGTTCTTC. The chain recombines TRBV29-1 with TRBJ2-1, with D perhaps TRBD1 (6 bases). This CDR3 spans 12 amino acids. The V gene's germline CDR1 is SQVTM and CDR2 ANQGSEA. Trimming shortened V by 7 bases and J by 7 bases, and 14 bases separated the two germline ends.

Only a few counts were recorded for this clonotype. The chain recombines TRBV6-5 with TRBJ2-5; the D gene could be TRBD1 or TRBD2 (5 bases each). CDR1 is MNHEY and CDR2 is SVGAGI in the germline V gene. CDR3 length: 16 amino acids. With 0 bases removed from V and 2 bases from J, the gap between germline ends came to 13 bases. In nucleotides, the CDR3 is TGTGCCAGCAGTTACTCCCCCGGGGACGTTCAAGAGACCCAGTACTTC. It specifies CASSYSPGDVQETQYF.

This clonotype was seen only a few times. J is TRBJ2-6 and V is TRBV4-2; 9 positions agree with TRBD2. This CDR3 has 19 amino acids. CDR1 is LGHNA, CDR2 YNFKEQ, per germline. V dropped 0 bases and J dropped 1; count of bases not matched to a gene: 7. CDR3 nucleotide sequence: TGTGCCAGCAGCCAAGAGAACGCGGGACTAGCTTCTGGGGCCAACGTCCTGACTTTC. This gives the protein CASSQENAGLASGANVLTF.

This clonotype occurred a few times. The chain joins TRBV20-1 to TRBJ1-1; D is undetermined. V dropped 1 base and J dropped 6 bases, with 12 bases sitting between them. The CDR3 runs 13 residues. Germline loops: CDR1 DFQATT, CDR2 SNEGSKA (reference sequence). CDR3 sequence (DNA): TGCAGTGCTAGAGGCCTTCCTAGGCCTGAAGCTTTCTTT. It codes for CSARGLPRPEAFF.

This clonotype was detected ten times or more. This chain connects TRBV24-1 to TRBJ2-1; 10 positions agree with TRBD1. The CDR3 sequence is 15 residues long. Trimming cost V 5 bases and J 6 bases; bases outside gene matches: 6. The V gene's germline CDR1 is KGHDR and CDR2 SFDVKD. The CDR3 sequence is CATSASGQGLNEQFF. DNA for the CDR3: TGTGCCACCAGTGCCTCGGGACAGGGGCTCAATGAGCAGTTCTTC.

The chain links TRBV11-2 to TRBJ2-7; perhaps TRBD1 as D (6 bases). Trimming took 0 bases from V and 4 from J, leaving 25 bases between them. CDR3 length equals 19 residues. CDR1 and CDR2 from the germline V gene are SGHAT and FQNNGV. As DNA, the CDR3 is TGTGCCAGCAGCTTAGAGGTACAGGGAGAGTTTCGGGGAAGGTACGAGCAGTACTTC. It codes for CASSLEVQGEFRGRYEQYF.

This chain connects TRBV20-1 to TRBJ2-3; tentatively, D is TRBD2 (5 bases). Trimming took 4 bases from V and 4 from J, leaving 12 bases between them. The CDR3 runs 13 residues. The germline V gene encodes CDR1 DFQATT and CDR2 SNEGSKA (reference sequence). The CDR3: CSAILRGADTQYF. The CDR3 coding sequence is TGCAGTGCTATTCTCCGGGGTGCAGATACGCAGTATTTT.

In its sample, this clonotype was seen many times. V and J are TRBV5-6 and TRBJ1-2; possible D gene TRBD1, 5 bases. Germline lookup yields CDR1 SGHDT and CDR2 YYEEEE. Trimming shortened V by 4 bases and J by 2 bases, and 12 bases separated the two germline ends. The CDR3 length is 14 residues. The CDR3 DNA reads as TGTGCCAGCAGCCCTGTTGGGGCAAACTATGGCTACACCTTC. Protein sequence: CASSPVGANYGYTF.

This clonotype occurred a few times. Here the CDR3 reads CATSQTGELFF. CDR3 bases: TGTGCCACCAGCCAGACCGGGGAGCTGTTTTTT. The chain joins TRBV24-1 to TRBJ2-2; no definite D call. This CDR3 spans 11 amino acids. Trimming stripped 7 bases from V and 5 bases from J, with 4 bases between. CDR1 and CDR2 (germline): KGHDR, SFDVKD.

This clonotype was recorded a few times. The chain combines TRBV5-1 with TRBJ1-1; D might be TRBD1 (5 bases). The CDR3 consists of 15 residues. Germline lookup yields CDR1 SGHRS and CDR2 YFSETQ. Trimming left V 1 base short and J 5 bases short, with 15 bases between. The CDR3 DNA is TGCGCCAGCAGCTTGAATACGGCCGGGGGGACTGAAGCTTTCTTT. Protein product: CASSLNTAGGTEAFF.

The CDR3 sequence is CASRRTGSDYEQYF. CDR3 DNA: TGTGCCAGCAGGCGGACAGGGTCGGACTACGAGCAGTACTTC. The chain links TRBV11-2 to TRBJ2-7; 8 bases align to TRBD1. Germline CDR1 reads SGHAT; CDR2 reads FQNNGV. The CDR3 covers 14 residues. V dropped 6 bases and J dropped 3; count of bases not matched to a gene: 7.

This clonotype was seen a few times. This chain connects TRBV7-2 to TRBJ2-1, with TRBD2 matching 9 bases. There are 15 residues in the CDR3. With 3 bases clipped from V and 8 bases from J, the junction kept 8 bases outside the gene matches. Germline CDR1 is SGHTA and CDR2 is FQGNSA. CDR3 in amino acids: CASSLIASGAHEQFF. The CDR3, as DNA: TGTGCCAGCAGCTTGATAGCTAGCGGGGCACATGAGCAGTTCTTC.

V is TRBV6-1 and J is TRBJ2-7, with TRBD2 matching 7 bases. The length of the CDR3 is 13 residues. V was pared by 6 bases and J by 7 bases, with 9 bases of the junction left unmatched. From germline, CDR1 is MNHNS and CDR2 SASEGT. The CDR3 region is CASSRRRGSEQYF. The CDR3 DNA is TGTGCCAGCAGCCGCAGGCGGGGGTCGGAGCAGTACTTC.

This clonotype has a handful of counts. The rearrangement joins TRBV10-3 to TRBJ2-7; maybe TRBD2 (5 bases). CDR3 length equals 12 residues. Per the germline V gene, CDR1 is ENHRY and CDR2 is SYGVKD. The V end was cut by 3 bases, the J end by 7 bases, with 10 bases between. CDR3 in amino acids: CAISEGLAEQYF. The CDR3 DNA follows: TGTGCCATCAGTGAAGGACTCGCGGAGCAGTACTTC.

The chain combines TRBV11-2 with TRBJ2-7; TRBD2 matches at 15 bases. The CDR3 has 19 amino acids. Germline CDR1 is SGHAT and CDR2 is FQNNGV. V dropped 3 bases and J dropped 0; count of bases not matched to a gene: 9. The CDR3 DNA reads TGTGCCAGCAGCTTCGAGGGACTAGCGGGGGGCGGGAGCTCCTACGAGCAGTACTTC. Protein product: CASSFEGLAGGGSSYEQYF. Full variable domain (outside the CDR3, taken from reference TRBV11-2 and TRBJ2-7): EAGVAQSPRYKIIEKRQSVAFWCNPISGHATLYWYQQILGQGPKLLIQFQNNGVVDDSQLPKDRFSAERLKGVDSTLKIQPAKLEDSAVYLCASSFEGLAGGGSSYEQYFGPGTRLTVT.

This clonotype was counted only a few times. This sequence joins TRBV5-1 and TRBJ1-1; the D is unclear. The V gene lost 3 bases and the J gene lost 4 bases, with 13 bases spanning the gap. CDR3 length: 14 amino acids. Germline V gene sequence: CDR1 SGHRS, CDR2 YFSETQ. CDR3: CASSSSMRTTEAFF. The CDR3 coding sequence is TGCGCCAGCAGCTCGTCCATGAGGACCACTGAAGCTTTCTTT.

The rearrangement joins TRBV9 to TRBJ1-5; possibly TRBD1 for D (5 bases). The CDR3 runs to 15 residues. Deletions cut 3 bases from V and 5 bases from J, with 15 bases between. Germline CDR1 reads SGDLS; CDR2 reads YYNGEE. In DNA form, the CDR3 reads TGTGCCAGCAGCGCCGGGACCGGCGAATATCAGCCCCAGCATTTT. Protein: CASSAGTGEYQPQHF.

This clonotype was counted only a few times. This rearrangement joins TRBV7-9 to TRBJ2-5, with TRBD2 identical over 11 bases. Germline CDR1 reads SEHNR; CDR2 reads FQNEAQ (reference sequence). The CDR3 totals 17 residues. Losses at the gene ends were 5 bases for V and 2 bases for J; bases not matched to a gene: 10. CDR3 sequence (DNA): TGTGCCAGCAGCGGTAGAGGGACTAGCGGTCGACAAGAGACCCAGTACTTC. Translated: CASSGRGTSGRQETQYF.

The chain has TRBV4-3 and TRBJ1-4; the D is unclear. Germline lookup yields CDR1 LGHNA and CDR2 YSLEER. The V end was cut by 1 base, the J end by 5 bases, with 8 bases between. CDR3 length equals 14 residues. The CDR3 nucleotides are TGCGCCAGCAGCCAAGTCGGCCGAAATGAAAAACTGTTTTTT. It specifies CASSQVGRNEKLFF.

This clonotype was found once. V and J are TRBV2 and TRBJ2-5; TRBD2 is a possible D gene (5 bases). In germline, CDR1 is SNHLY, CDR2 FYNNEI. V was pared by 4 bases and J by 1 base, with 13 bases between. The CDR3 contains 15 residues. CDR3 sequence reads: CASSVEDSGQETQYF. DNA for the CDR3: TGTGCCAGCAGTGTCGAGGACTCAGGCCAAGAGACCCAGTACTTC.